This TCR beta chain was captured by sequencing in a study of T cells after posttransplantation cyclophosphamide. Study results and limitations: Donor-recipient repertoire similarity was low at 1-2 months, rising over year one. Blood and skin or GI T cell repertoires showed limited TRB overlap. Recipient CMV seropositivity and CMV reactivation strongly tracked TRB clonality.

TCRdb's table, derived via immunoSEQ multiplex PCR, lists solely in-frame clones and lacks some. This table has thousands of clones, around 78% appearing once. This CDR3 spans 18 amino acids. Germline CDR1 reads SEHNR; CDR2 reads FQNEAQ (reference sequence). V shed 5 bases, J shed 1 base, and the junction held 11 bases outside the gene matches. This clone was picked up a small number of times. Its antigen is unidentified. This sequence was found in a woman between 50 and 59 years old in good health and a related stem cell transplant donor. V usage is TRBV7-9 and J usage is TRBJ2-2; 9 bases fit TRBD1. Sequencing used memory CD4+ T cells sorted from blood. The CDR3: CASSPGQGSFLNTGELFF. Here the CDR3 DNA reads TGTGCCAGCAGCCCCGGACAGGGGAGCTTCCTGAACACCGGGGAGCTGTTTTTT.